The text below deals with one T cell receptor (beta chain). The CDR3 has 14 residues. Germline trimming cut 2 bases from V and 4 bases from J; bases unmatched to any gene: 3. CDR1 and CDR2 from the germline V gene are MNHNS and SASEGT. Sequencing was performed with immunoSEQ multiplex PCR; in TCRdb, only in-frame clones are kept and a portion is missing. The sample lists approximately 53,000 clones; about 90% were seen once. These data come from a study of cytomegalovirus exposure and HLA in healthy donors. The clonotype comes from a man younger than 35 in good health and CMV-seronegative. Sequencing was performed on PBMCs. The chain employs TRBV6-1 and TRBJ2-7; 9 bases match TRBD1. CDR3 in amino acids: CASSEFGQGYEQYF. Written as DNA, the CDR3 is TGTGCCAGCAGTGAATTCGGACAGGGGTACGAGCAGTACTTC.